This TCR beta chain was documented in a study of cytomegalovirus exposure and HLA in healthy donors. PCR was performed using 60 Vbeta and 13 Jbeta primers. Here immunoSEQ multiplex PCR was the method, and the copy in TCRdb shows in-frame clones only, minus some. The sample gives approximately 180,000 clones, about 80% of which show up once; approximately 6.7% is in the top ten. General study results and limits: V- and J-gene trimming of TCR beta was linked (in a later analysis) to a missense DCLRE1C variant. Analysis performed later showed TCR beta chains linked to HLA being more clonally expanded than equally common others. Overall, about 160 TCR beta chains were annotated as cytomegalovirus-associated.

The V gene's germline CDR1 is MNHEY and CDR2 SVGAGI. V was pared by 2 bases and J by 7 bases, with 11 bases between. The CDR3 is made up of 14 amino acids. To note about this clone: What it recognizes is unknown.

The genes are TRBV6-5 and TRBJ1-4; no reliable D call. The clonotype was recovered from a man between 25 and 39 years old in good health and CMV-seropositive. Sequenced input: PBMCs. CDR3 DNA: TGTGCCAGCAGTTACAGAACCCCGGGTGAAAAACTGTTTTTT. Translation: CASSYRTPGEKLFF.